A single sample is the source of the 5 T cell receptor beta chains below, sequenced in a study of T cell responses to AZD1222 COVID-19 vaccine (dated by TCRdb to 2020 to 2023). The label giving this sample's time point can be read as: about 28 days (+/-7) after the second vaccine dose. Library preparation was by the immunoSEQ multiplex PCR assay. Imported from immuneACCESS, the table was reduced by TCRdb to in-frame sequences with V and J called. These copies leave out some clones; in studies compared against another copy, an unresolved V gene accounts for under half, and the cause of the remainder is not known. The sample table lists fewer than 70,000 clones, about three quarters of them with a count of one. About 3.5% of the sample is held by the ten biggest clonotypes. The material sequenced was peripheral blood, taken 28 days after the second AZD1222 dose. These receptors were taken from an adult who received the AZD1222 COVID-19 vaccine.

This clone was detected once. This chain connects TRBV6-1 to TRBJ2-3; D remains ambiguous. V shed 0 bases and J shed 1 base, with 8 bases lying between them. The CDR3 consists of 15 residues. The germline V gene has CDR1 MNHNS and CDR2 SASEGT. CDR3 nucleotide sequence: TGTGCCAGCAGTGAAGCCCCCTGGGGCACAGATACGCAGTATTTT. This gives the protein CASSEAPWGTDTQYF.

The CDR3 is CASSLVGPVGNQPQHF. The CDR3 DNA follows: TGTGCCAGCAGCTTAGTAGGCCCCGTAGGCAATCAGCCCCAGCATTTT. V gene TRBV7-2 combines with J gene TRBJ1-5; D uncertain. V was pared by 1 base and J by 2 bases, with 12 bases between. Germline V gives CDR1 SGHTA, CDR2 FQGNSA. The CDR3 consists of 16 residues.

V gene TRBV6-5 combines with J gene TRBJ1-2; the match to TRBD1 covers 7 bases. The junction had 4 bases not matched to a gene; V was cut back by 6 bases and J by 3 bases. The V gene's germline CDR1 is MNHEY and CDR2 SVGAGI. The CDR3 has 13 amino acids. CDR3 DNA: TGTGCCAGCAGCCCGACAGGGCACTATGGCTACACCTTC. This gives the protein CASSPTGHYGYTF.

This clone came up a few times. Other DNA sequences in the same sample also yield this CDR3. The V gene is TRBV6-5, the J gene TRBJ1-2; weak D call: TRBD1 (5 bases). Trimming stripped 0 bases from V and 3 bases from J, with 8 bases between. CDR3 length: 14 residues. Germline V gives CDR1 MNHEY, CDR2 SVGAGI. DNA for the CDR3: TGTGCCAGCAGTTACTCGACAGAGTACTATGGCTACACCTTC. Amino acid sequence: CASSYSTEYYGYTF.

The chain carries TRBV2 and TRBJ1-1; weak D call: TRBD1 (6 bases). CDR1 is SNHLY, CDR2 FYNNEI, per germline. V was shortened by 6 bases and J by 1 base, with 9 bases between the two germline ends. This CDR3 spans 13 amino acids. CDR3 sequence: CASRRGENTEAFF. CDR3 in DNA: TGTGCCAGCAGGAGGGGGGAGAACACTGAAGCTTTCTTT.